The 25 T cell receptor beta chains listed next were all sequenced from one sample in a study of low-dose radiotherapy and immunotherapy resistance in tumors. Alpha and beta chains were covered, as first-strand cDNA relied on TRAV- and TRBV-specific primers. PCR amplification of the TCRs was performed with Phusion for 20 PCR cycles, and it relied on a constant-region primer together with a V-primer adapter. One entry per CDR3 protein results from TCRdb running MiXCR on the reads. The table records fewer than 8,000 distinct CDR3 sequences, around 71% of them present only once. These receptors were taken from a human donor with advanced metastatic prostate, ovarian, gallbladder or colorectal cancer (not recorded which). This table probably holds off-target reads from a library built for another chain.

The chain links TRBV27 to TRBJ1-6; unclear D gene. Between the trimmed V and J ends, which lost 8 bases and 5 bases, there was a span of 13 bases. The CDR3 is 14 amino acids. Germline CDR1 reads MNHEY; CDR2 reads SMNVEV (reference sequence). CDR3 bases: TGTGCCAGCGCCTTCGCGGTTCATAATTCACCCCTCCACTTT. Translation: CASAFAVHNSPLHF.

The table lists this clonotype with a few counts. The chain has TRBV5-1 and TRBJ2-7, with 7 bases fitting TRBD1. In germline, CDR1 is SGHRS, CDR2 YFSETQ. CDR3 length: 14 amino acids. Trimming removed 2 bases from V and 3 bases from J; junction bases left unmatched: 5. The CDR3 region has the DNA TGCGCCAGCAGCTTTAGTGACAGGGTCTACGAGCAGTACTTC. Encoded protein: CASSFSDRVYEQYF.

The V and J genes are TRBV20-1 and TRBJ2-3; D remains unclear. This CDR3 contains 11 residues. Germline CDR1 DFQATT, CDR2 SNEGSKA (reference sequence). V was pared by 6 bases and J by 7 bases, with 11 bases between. CDR3 sequence (DNA): TGCAGTGCCAAAAGGTTATATACGCAGTATTTT. Its protein product is CSAKRLYTQYF.

V usage is TRBV29-1 and J usage is TRBJ2-3; the D gene is possibly TRBD2 (6 bases). Trimming pared 7 bases from V and 1 base from J, leaving 15 bases between. In germline, CDR1 is SQVTM, CDR2 ANQGSEA. CDR3 length equals 14 residues. The CDR3 loop reads CSADLGGGTDTQYF. Written as DNA, the CDR3 is TGCAGCGCTGATCTGGGGGGAGGCACAGATACGCAGTATTTT.

The V call is TRBV12-3 or TRBV12-4, the J call TRBJ1-1, with D possibly being TRBD1 (5 bases). V was trimmed by 3 bases and J by 1 base, leaving 15 bases between them. CDR3 length equals 16 residues. This CDR3 is CASSFWGKGRNTEAFF. In DNA form, the CDR3 reads TGTGCCAGCAGTTTTTGGGGGAAGGGGCGGAACACTGAAGCTTTCTTT.

The CDR3 nucleotides are TGTGCCAGCACTACCACCGGGGAGCTGTTTTTT. This sequence encodes CASTTTGELFF. The V gene is TRBV9, the J gene TRBJ2-2; D unclear. Germline loops: CDR1 SGDLS, CDR2 YYNGEE. V was trimmed by 6 bases and J by 4 bases, leaving 4 bases between them. CDR3 length equals 11 residues.

The rearrangement links TRBV4-2 to TRBJ2-2, with 14 bases matching TRBD2. The CDR3 spans 20 residues. CDR1 is LGHNA, CDR2 YNFKEQ, per germline. With 0 bases clipped from V and 4 bases from J, the junction kept 10 bases outside the gene matches. CDR3 sequence reads: CASSQDNWTSGRPGTGELFF. In DNA form, the CDR3 reads TGTGCCAGCAGCCAAGATAATTGGACTAGCGGGAGGCCTGGCACCGGGGAGCTGTTTTTT.

There are a few counts of this clonotype. J is TRBJ2-7 and V is TRBV4-1; tentatively, D is TRBD1 (5 bases). Looked up from germline, CDR1 is MGHRA and CDR2 is YSYEKL. Trimming took off 2 bases at V and 0 bases at J, with 8 bases between the two ends. There are 14 residues in the CDR3. The CDR3 is CASSQRTPSYEQYF. The CDR3 DNA sequence: TGCGCCAGCAGCCAACGGACACCCTCCTACGAGCAGTACTTC.

The V gene is TRBV11-3, the J gene TRBJ2-2, with D uncertain. The CDR3 totals 15 residues. Trimming took 3 bases from V and 4 from J, leaving 12 bases between them. From germline, CDR1 is SGHNT and CDR2 YENEEA. DNA for the CDR3: TGTGCCAGCAGCTTTACTACTGACGGCACCGGGGAGCTGTTTTTT. As protein: CASSFTTDGTGELFF. Full variable domain (rest looked up from reference TRBV11-3 and TRBJ2-2): EAGVVQSPRYKIIEKKQPVAFWCNPISGHNTLYWYLQNLGQGPELLIRYENEEAVDDSQLPKDRFSAERLKGVDSTLKIQPAELGDSAVYLCASSFTTDGTGELFFGEGSRLTVL.

This clonotype was picked up a small number of times. The rearrangement joins TRBV29-1 to TRBJ2-7, with TRBD2 matching over 11 bases. Germline V gene sequence: CDR1 SQVTM, CDR2 ANQGSEA. With V trimmed by 6 bases and J by 3 bases, 1 base remained unmatched. This CDR3 region has 12 residues. The CDR3 spells CSVGTSGYEQYF. CDR3 nucleotide sequence: TGCAGCGTCGGGACTAGCGGCTACGAGCAGTACTTC.

The chain is built from TRBV6-5 and TRBJ2-7, with D possibly matching TRBD1 (6 bases). Germline CDR1 is MNHEY and CDR2 is SVGAGI. V lost 2 bases, J lost 4 bases, and 9 bases lay in between. The CDR3 is 13 amino acids. CDR3 sequence: CASSYARGYEQYF. CDR3 sequence (DNA): TGTGCCAGCAGTTACGCTAGGGGGTACGAGCAGTACTTC.

The CDR3 spells CASGLTSTDTQYF. As DNA, the CDR3 is TGTGCTAGTGGTTTGACTAGCACAGATACGCAGTATTTT. The rearrangement joins TRBV12-5 to TRBJ2-3; D is ambiguous. The V and J ends lost 2 bases and 0 bases respectively, with 3 bases between them. The CDR3 is 13 amino acids. CDR1 and CDR2 from the germline V gene are LGHNT and FRNRAP.

The V gene is TRBV6-1, the J gene TRBJ2-1; possible D gene TRBD2, 6 bases. The CDR3 sequence is 13 residues long. Trimming cost V 6 bases and J 6 bases, with 12 bases left between them. In germline, CDR1 is MNHNS, CDR2 SASEGT. In nucleotides, the CDR3 is TGTGCCAGCAGCCCGGGACTCTTCAATGAGCAGTTCTTC. Its translation: CASSPGLFNEQFF.

This chain connects TRBV6-1 to TRBJ2-1, with 8 bases that match TRBD2. CDR1 MNHNS and CDR2 SASEGT come from the germline V gene. This CDR3 spans 16 amino acids. Trimming took 4 bases from V and 9 from J; bases not matched to a gene: 14. CDR3 residues: CASSGRTSPSRGEQFF. The DNA of the CDR3 is TGTGCCAGCAGTGGACGGACTAGCCCCTCCCGGGGTGAGCAGTTCTTC.

The rearrangement joins TRBV28 to TRBJ2-3, with D possibly matching TRBD2 (6 bases). V lost 8 bases and J lost 2, with 8 bases in between. Germline loops: CDR1 MDHEN, CDR2 SYDVKM. The CDR3 sequence is 12 residues long. The CDR3 is CASGGATDTQYF. CDR3 nucleotides: TGTGCCAGCGGCGGGGCCACAGATACGCAGTATTTT.

CDR3 loop: CSARARQQPQHF. The CDR3 DNA reads as TGCAGTGCTAGAGCCAGACAACAGCCCCAGCATTTT. The V call is TRBV20-1, the J call TRBJ1-5; D remains ambiguous. The CDR3 runs to 12 residues. V was clipped by 1 base and J by 7 bases, with 8 bases between them. Germline V gene data show CDR1 as DFQATT and CDR2 as SNEGSKA (reference sequence).

The chain recombines TRBV5-8 with TRBJ1-1; 7 bases map to TRBD1. The CDR3 extends over 16 amino acids. Unmatched junction bases numbered 11, after V lost 2 bases and J lost 4 bases. The germline CDR1 and CDR2 sequences are SGHTS and YDEGEE. CDR3 DNA sequence: TGTGCCAGCAGCTTCCTCACAGGGGTTCTTGGCACTGAAGCTTTCTTT. Amino acid sequence: CASSFLTGVLGTEAFF.

The CDR3 is CASSQDRSNTGELFF. The CDR3 bases are TGTGCCAGCAGCCAAGACCGGTCGAACACCGGGGAGCTGTTTTTT. This chain links TRBV14 with TRBJ2-2; D is ambiguous. Germline assignment: CDR1 SGHDN and CDR2 FVKESK. The CDR3 spans 15 residues. V lost 0 bases to trimming and J lost 0 bases, with 5 bases between them.

Written as DNA, the CDR3 is TGTGCCAGCAGCGGCTCCCAGGGGGCCCAGCATTTT. Residues: CASSGSQGAQHF. The chain links TRBV7-2 to TRBJ1-5; 7 bases are shared with TRBD1. J was trimmed by 11 bases and V by 5 bases; bases with no gene match: 6. The CDR3 is made up of 12 amino acids. Germline lookup yields CDR1 SGHTA and CDR2 FQGNSA. Full variable domain (missing parts from reference TRBV7-2 and TRBJ1-5): GAGVSQSPSNKVTEKGKDVELRCDPISGHTALYWYRQSLGQGLEFLIYFQGNSAPDKSGLPSDRFSAERTGGSVSTLTIQRTQQEDSAVYLCASSGSQGAQHFGDGTRLSIL.

The chain joins TRBV20-1 to TRBJ2-7; TRBD1 might be the D (6 bases). The germline CDR1 and CDR2 sequences are DFQATT and SNEGSKA (reference sequence). CDR3 length: 11 amino acids. V was clipped by 6 bases and J by 4 bases, with 10 bases between them. In nucleotides, the CDR3 is TGCAGTGCAACAGACAGGTACGAGCAGTACTTC. Translating it yields CSATDRYEQYF.

This clonotype was seen once. The CDR3 bases are TGTGCCAGCAGCGTGACTAGCGGGAGGGGGAATGAGCAGTTCTTC. This gives the protein CASSVTSGRGNEQFF. J is TRBJ2-1 and V is TRBV9; TRBD2 agrees at 14 bases. There are 15 residues in the CDR3. With V trimmed by 2 bases and J by 7 bases, 2 bases remained unmatched. Germline assignment: CDR1 SGDLS and CDR2 YYNGEE.

The rearrangement links TRBV18 to TRBJ1-1, with 7 bases that match TRBD1. The CDR3 runs 16 residues. Trimming took 1 base from V and 5 from J; bases not matched to a gene: 10. Germline V gives CDR1 KGHSH, CDR2 LQKENI. The CDR3 coding sequence is TGTGCCAGCTCACCACAAATGGGTTCAGGGGGAACTGAAGCTTTCTTT. It yields the protein CASSPQMGSGGTEAFF.

This clonotype was found a few times. The gene calls are TRBV12-3 or TRBV12-4 and TRBJ1-1; a weak D match, TRBD1 (5 bases). There are 13 residues in the CDR3. V was shortened by 3 bases and J by 4 bases, with 9 bases between the two germline ends. CDR3 sequence (DNA): TGTGCCAGCAGTTTTTTGGGGGGCACTGAAGCTTTCTTT. This translates into CASSFLGGTEAFF.

This clonotype turned up a few times. The rearrangement links TRBV3-1 to TRBJ2-5; D uncertain. Germline-derived CDR1 and CDR2 are LGHDT and YNNKEL (reference sequence). This CDR3 is built from 14 residues. Trimming left V 2 bases short and J 5 bases short, with 12 bases between. The CDR3 DNA sequence: TGTGCCAGCAGCCAATTAGCAGTTGCGGAGACCCAGTACTTC. Translating it yields CASSQLAVAETQYF.

CDR3 in amino acids: CASSYVKLGGILIEQYF. DNA of the CDR3: TGTGCCAGCAGTTACGTGAAATTGGGGGGCATTCTGATCGAGCAGTACTTC. V usage is TRBV6-5 and J usage is TRBJ2-7; D is tentatively TRBD1 or TRBD2 (6 bases each). Germline CDR1 is MNHEY and CDR2 is SVGAGI. Trimming removed 2 bases at V and 6 bases at J, with 23 bases between. CDR3 length equals 17 residues.